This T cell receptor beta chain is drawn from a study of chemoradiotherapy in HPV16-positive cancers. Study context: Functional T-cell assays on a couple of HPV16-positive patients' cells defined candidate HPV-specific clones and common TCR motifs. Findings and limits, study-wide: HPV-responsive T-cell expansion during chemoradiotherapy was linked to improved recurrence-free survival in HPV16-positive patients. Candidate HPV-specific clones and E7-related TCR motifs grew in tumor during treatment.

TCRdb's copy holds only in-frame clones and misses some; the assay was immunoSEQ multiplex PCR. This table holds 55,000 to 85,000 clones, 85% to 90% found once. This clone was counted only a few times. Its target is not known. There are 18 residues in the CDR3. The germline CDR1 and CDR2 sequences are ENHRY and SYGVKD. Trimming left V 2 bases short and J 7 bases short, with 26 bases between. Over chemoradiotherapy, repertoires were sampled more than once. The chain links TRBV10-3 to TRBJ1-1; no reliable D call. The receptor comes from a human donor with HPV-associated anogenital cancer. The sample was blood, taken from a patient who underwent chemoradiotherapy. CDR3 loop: CAISELLGERTGEVEAFF. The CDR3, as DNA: TGTGCCATCAGTGAGCTTCTAGGAGAGAGGACGGGAGAAGTTGAAGCTTTCTTT.